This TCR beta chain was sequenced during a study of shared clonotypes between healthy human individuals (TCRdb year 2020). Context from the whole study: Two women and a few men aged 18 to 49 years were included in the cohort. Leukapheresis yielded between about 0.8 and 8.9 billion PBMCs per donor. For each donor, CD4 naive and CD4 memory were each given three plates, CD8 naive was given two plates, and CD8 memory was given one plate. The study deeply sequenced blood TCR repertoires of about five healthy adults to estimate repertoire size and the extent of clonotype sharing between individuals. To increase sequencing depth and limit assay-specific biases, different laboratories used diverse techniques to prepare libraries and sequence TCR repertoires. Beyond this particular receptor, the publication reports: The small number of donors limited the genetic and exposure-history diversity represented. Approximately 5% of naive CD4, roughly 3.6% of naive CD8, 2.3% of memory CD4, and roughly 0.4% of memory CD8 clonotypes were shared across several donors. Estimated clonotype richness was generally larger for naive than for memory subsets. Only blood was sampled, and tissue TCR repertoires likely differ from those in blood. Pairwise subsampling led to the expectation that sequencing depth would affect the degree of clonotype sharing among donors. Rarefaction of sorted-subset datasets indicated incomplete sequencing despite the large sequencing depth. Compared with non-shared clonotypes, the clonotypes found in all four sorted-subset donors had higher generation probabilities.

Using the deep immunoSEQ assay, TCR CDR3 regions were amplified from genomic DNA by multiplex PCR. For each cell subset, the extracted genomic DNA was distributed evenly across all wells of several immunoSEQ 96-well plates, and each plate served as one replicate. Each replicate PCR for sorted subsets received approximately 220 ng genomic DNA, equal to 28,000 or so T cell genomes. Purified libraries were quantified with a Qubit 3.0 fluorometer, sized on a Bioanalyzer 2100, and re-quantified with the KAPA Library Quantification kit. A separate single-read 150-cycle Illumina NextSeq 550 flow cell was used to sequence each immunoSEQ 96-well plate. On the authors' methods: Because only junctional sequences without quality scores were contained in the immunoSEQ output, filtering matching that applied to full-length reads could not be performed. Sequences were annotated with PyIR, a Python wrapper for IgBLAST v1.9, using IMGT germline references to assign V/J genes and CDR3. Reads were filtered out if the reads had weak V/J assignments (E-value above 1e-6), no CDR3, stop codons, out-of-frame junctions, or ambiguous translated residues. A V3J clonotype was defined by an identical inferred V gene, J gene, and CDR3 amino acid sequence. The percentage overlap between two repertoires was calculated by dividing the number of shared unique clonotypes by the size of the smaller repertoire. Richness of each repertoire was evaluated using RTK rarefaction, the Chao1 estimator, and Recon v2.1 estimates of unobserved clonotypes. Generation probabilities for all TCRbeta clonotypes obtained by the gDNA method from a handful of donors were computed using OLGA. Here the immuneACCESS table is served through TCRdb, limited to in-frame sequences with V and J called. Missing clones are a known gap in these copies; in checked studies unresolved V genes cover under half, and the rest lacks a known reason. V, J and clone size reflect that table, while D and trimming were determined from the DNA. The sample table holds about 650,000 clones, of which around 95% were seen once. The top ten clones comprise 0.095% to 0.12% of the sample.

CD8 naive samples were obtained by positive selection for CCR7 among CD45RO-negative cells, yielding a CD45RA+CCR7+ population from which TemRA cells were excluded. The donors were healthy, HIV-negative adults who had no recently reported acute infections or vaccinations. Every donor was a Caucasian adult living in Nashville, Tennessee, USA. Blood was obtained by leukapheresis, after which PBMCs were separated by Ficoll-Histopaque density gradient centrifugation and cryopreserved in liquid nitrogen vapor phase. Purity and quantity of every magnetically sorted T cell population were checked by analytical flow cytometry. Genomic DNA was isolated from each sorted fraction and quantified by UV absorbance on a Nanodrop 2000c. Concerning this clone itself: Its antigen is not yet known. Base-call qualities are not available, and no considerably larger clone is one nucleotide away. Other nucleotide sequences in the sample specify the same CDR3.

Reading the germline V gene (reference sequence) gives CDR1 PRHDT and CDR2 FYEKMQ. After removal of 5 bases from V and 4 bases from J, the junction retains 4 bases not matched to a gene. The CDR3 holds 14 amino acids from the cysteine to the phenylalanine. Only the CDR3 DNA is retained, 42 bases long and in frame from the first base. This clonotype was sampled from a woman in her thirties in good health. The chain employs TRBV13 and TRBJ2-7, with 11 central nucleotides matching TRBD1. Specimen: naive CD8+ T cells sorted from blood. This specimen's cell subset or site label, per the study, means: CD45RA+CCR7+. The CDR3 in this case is CASSPGTGGYEQYF. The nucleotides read TGTGCCAGCAGCCCCGGGACAGGGGGATACGAGCAGTACTTC.